A selection of T cell receptor beta chains follows, all from one sample in a study of cytomegalovirus exposure and HLA in healthy donors. The repertoire was sequenced with immunoSEQ multiplex PCR; TCRdb's copy has only in-frame clones and lacks some. The specimen's table records 85,000 or so clones. The sequencing input was PBMCs. These receptors were collected from a woman aged 25 to 39 in good health and CMV-seronegative. CDR3s include the opening cysteine and the closing phenylalanine or tryptophan. The D gene is left open where the match is weak.

v_call: TRBV12-5; j_call: TRBJ1-6; d_call: -; cdr3_nt: TGTGCTAGTGGTCAAACAGGGTATAATTCACCCCTCCACTTT; cdr3_aa: CASGQTGYNSPLHF
v_call: TRBV29-1; j_call: TRBJ1-1; d_call: TRBD1; cdr3_nt: TGCAGCGTAGACCGGACAGGGGGGACTGAAGCTTTCTTT; cdr3_aa: CSVDRTGGTEAFF
v_call: TRBV5-1; j_call: TRBJ2-7; d_call: TRBD2; cdr3_nt: TGCGCCAGCAGACCCCTAGGGACTAGCGGGAGGGGCTCCTACGAGCAGTACTTC; cdr3_aa: CASRPLGTSGRGSYEQYF
v_call: TRBV6-5; j_call: TRBJ2-2; d_call: TRBD1; cdr3_nt: TGTGCCAGCAGTTACAAGCCACAGGGGGCCGGGGAGCTGTTTTTT; cdr3_aa: CASSYKPQGAGELFF
v_call: TRBV6-1; j_call: TRBJ2-5; d_call: -; cdr3_nt: TGTGCCAGCAGTGGGACACTCCAAGAGACCCAGTACTTC; cdr3_aa: CASSGTLQETQYF
v_call: TRBV5-6; j_call: TRBJ1-5; d_call: -; cdr3_nt: TGTGCCAGCAGCATTCAGGGGTATCAGCCCCAGCATTTT; cdr3_aa: CASSIQGYQPQHF
v_call: TRBV7-9; j_call: TRBJ1-1; d_call: TRBD1; cdr3_nt: TGTGCCAGCAGCCCTCGACAGGGACACACTGAAGCTTTCTTT; cdr3_aa: CASSPRQGHTEAFF
v_call: TRBV7-9; j_call: TRBJ1-1; d_call: -; cdr3_nt: TGTGCCAGCAGCGCCGGATCACAGGGCCGACATGAAGCTTTCTTT; cdr3_aa: CASSAGSQGRHEAFF
v_call: TRBV7-9; j_call: TRBJ1-5; d_call: TRBD1; cdr3_nt: TGTGCCAGCAGCCCAAACAAAACACAGGGGGAGCAGCCCCAGCATTTT; cdr3_aa: CASSPNKTQGEQPQHF
v_call: TRBV6-5; j_call: TRBJ2-1; d_call: TRBD1; cdr3_nt: TGTGCCAGCAGTTCACCGGGACAGGGGGTGATTGAGCAGTTCTTC; cdr3_aa: CASSSPGQGVIEQFF
v_call: TRBV27; j_call: TRBJ2-1; d_call: TRBD2; cdr3_nt: TGTGCCAGCAGTTTGGGTTCTAGCGGGAGAAATGAGCAGTTCTTC; cdr3_aa: CASSLGSSGRNEQFF
v_call: TRBV19; j_call: TRBJ1-1; d_call: -; cdr3_nt: TGTGCCAGTAGTCCCTGGGAGCGGAACACTGAAGCTTTCTTT; cdr3_aa: CASSPWERNTEAFF
v_call: TRBV6-6; j_call: TRBJ2-2; d_call: TRBD2; cdr3_nt: TGTGCCAGCAGTCACCTAGCGGGGGGGTCGACCGGGGAGCTGTTTTTT; cdr3_aa: CASSHLAGGSTGELFF
v_call: TRBV29-1; j_call: TRBJ1-1; d_call: -; cdr3_nt: TGCAGCGTTGAGAAACAGGGATTCACTGAAGCTTTCTTT; cdr3_aa: CSVEKQGFTEAFF
v_call: TRBV2; j_call: TRBJ1-5; d_call: -; cdr3_nt: TGTGCCAGTAGAGACAGAAATCAGCCCCAGCATTTT; cdr3_aa: CASRDRNQPQHF
v_call: TRBV18; j_call: TRBJ2-5; d_call: TRBD2; cdr3_nt: TGTGCCAGCTCAATCAAAACAACCGGGACTAGACAAGAGACCCAGTACTTC; cdr3_aa: CASSIKTTGTRQETQYF
v_call: TRBV28; j_call: TRBJ2-5; d_call: TRBD2; cdr3_nt: TGTGCCAGCAGTTTGGCGACTAGCGGGAGAGAAGAGACCCAGTACTTC; cdr3_aa: CASSLATSGREETQYF
v_call: TRBV18; j_call: TRBJ2-3; d_call: TRBD2; cdr3_nt: TGTGCCAGCTCACCCACGGCGGGGGGCACAGATACGCAGTATTTT; cdr3_aa: CASSPTAGGTDTQYF
v_call: TRBV5-6; j_call: TRBJ1-2; d_call: -; cdr3_nt: TGTGCCAGCAGCGGGGCAGGGTACAACTCTGGCTACACCTTC; cdr3_aa: CASSGAGYNSGYTF
v_call: TRBV2; j_call: TRBJ2-3; d_call: -; cdr3_nt: TGTGCCAGCAGTGAGGGGCCACAATTCGCTACGCAGTATTTT; cdr3_aa: CASSEGPQFATQYF
v_call: TRBV9; j_call: TRBJ1-1; d_call: -; cdr3_nt: TGTGCCAGCAGCCCGGGAGGGGAGAACACTGAAGCTTTCTTT; cdr3_aa: CASSPGGENTEAFF
v_call: TRBV6-6; j_call: TRBJ1-5; d_call: -; cdr3_nt: TGTGCCAGCAGTTACTCGGGGGGAAGCAATCAGCCCCAGCATTTT; cdr3_aa: CASSYSGGSNQPQHF
v_call: TRBV30; j_call: TRBJ1-2; d_call: TRBD1; cdr3_nt: TGTGCCTGGAGTCGTGCAGGGGGTAACAAGATCTATGGCTACACCTTC; cdr3_aa: CAWSRAGGNKIYGYTF
v_call: TRBV7-9; j_call: TRBJ2-7; d_call: -; cdr3_nt: TGTGCCAGCAGCTTAGATGGGCGCTACGAGCAGTACTTC; cdr3_aa: CASSLDGRYEQYF
v_call: TRBV18; j_call: TRBJ2-1; d_call: TRBD2; cdr3_nt: TGTGCCAGCTCACCACAGGCGATGCGGGAGTCCTACAATGAGCAGTTCTTC; cdr3_aa: CASSPQAMRESYNEQFF
v_call: TRBV5-1; j_call: TRBJ2-3; d_call: -; cdr3_nt: TGCGCCAGCAGCTTACTTCTCACAGATACGCAGTATTTT; cdr3_aa: CASSLLLTDTQYF
v_call: TRBV6-6; j_call: TRBJ1-1; d_call: -; cdr3_nt: TGTGCCAGCAGTTACTCAGGGGTTACTGAAGCTTTCTTT; cdr3_aa: CASSYSGVTEAFF
v_call: TRBV30; j_call: TRBJ1-2; d_call: TRBD1; cdr3_nt: TGTGCCTGGATCGGGACAGGGGTTGACTATGGCTACACCTTC; cdr3_aa: CAWIGTGVDYGYTF
v_call: TRBV27; j_call: TRBJ1-5; d_call: -; cdr3_nt: TGTGCCAGCAGTTTATCCAGGGATCAGCCCCAGCATTTT; cdr3_aa: CASSLSRDQPQHF
v_call: TRBV2; j_call: TRBJ2-4; d_call: TRBD1; cdr3_nt: TGTGCCAGCAGTTGGGACCCGGGACAGTCGAACGACCTAGCCAAAAACATTCAGTACTTC; cdr3_aa: CASSWDPGQSNDLAKNIQYF
v_call: TRBV5-1; j_call: TRBJ2-3; d_call: -; cdr3_nt: TGCGCCAGCAGCTTGGACAAGAACACAGATACGCAGTATTTT; cdr3_aa: CASSLDKNTDTQYF
v_call: TRBV7-8; j_call: TRBJ2-2; d_call: -; cdr3_nt: TGTGCCAGCAGCCCCGGGGTAGGCAACACCGGGGAGCTGTTTTTT; cdr3_aa: CASSPGVGNTGELFF
v_call: TRBV5-4; j_call: TRBJ1-2; d_call: TRBD1; cdr3_nt: TGTGCCAGCAGCACCAAAGGGGGACAGCTGTATGGCTACACCTTC; cdr3_aa: CASSTKGGQLYGYTF
v_call: TRBV6-1; j_call: TRBJ2-1; d_call: -; cdr3_nt: TGTGCCAGCAGTGAAAATTTCGGCGGGGGCTTCTACAATGAGCAGTTCTTC; cdr3_aa: CASSENFGGGFYNEQFF
v_call: TRBV30; j_call: TRBJ2-7; d_call: TRBD2; cdr3_nt: TGTGCCTGGAGTACTAGCGGGAGCGCCTACGAGCAGTACTTC; cdr3_aa: CAWSTSGSAYEQYF
v_call: TRBV5-8; j_call: TRBJ2-5; d_call: -; cdr3_nt: TGTGCCAGCAGCTTGGCCGGGGGACTGGGAGAGACCCAGTACTTC; cdr3_aa: CASSLAGGLGETQYF
v_call: TRBV19; j_call: TRBJ1-2; d_call: TRBD1; cdr3_nt: TGTGCCAGTAGTATCCCAAGGGGACAGGGTGACGGCTACACCTTC; cdr3_aa: CASSIPRGQGDGYTF
v_call: TRBV6-1; j_call: TRBJ2-7; d_call: TRBD2; cdr3_nt: TGTGCCAGCGGATGGGAGCTAGCGGGAGGGCGCGAGCAGTACTTC; cdr3_aa: CASGWELAGGREQYF
v_call: TRBV7-6; j_call: TRBJ2-1; d_call: TRBD2; cdr3_nt: TGTGCCAGCAGCCCCTTAGCGGGAGCCGGGAATGAGCAGTTCTTC; cdr3_aa: CASSPLAGAGNEQFF
v_call: TRBV7-2; j_call: TRBJ2-7; d_call: TRBD1; cdr3_nt: TGTGCCAGCAGCCACTCCGGGACAGGCTCCTACGAGCAGTACTTC; cdr3_aa: CASSHSGTGSYEQYF
v_call: TRBV19; j_call: TRBJ2-7; d_call: TRBD1; cdr3_nt: TGTGCCAGCACGGCAGGGGGCGCAGGCCACGAGCAGTACTTC; cdr3_aa: CASTAGGAGHEQYF
v_call: TRBV5-6; j_call: TRBJ2-3; d_call: TRBD2; cdr3_nt: TGTGCCAGCAGACTAGCGGGGGACAGCACAGATACGCAGTATTTT; cdr3_aa: CASRLAGDSTDTQYF
v_call: TRBV30; j_call: TRBJ2-7; d_call: -; cdr3_nt: TGTGCCTGGAGTGGCGCACGCAGGGGGGTTCTCTACGAGCAGTACTTC; cdr3_aa: CAWSGARRGVLYEQYF
v_call: TRBV19; j_call: TRBJ2-7; d_call: TRBD1; cdr3_nt: TGTGCCAGTAGAAGGGAAGGGACAGGGACCTACGAGCAGTACTTC; cdr3_aa: CASRREGTGTYEQYF
v_call: TRBV6-5; j_call: TRBJ1-1; d_call: -; cdr3_nt: TGTGCCAGCGGGGACACCGACACTGAAGCTTTCTTT; cdr3_aa: CASGDTDTEAFF
v_call: TRBV30; j_call: TRBJ1-1; d_call: -; cdr3_nt: TGTGCCTGGAGTGGGACAGCAAGTGGAACTGAAGCTTTCTTT; cdr3_aa: CAWSGTASGTEAFF
v_call: TRBV19; j_call: TRBJ2-7; d_call: TRBD1; cdr3_nt: TGTGCCAGTAGTCCCGGGACAGGGGAGTACGAGCAGTACTTC; cdr3_aa: CASSPGTGEYEQYF
v_call: TRBV6-5; j_call: TRBJ1-1; d_call: -; cdr3_nt: TGTGCCAGCAGACAGGGTGCGGGGGTCACGATCTTT; cdr3_aa: CASRQGAGVTIF
v_call: TRBV9; j_call: TRBJ2-3; d_call: TRBD2; cdr3_nt: TGTGCCAGCAGCGCGGGACTAGCGGGGGGGCATACGCAGTATTTT; cdr3_aa: CASSAGLAGGHTQYF
v_call: TRBV10-3; j_call: TRBJ1-1; d_call: -; cdr3_nt: TGTGCCACAGACCCCGGGACAACGCGGTCCACTGAAGCTTTCTTT; cdr3_aa: CATDPGTTRSTEAFF
v_call: TRBV10-3; j_call: TRBJ1-2; d_call: -; cdr3_nt: TGTGCCACCCTACAGACAGATACCTATGGCTACACCTTC; cdr3_aa: CATLQTDTYGYTF
v_call: TRBV5-6; j_call: TRBJ2-2; d_call: -; cdr3_nt: TGTGCCAGCAGCTTGGCCTACACCGGGGAGCTGTTTTTT; cdr3_aa: CASSLAYTGELFF
v_call: TRBV15; j_call: TRBJ1-1; d_call: TRBD1; cdr3_nt: TGTGCCACCACCAGGGGGGCAGCCTTGAACACTGAAGCTTTCTTT; cdr3_aa: CATTRGAALNTEAFF
v_call: TRBV19; j_call: TRBJ1-1; d_call: -; cdr3_nt: TGTGCCAGTAGTATACCTCTACAGGGAAGCACTGAAGCTTTCTTT; cdr3_aa: CASSIPLQGSTEAFF
v_call: TRBV5-1; j_call: TRBJ2-3; d_call: TRBD2; cdr3_nt: TGCGCCAGCAGCGGGGGGAGGGGTGCAGATACGCAGTATTTT; cdr3_aa: CASSGGRGADTQYF
v_call: TRBV4-1; j_call: TRBJ2-1; d_call: -; cdr3_nt: TGCGCCAGCAGCCAAGGTCGTGAGCAGTTCTTC; cdr3_aa: CASSQGREQFF
v_call: TRBV30; j_call: TRBJ1-2; d_call: -; cdr3_nt: TGTGCCGGGAGTCCTAGGACTGCTTCTAACTATGGCTACACCTTC; cdr3_aa: CAGSPRTASNYGYTF
v_call: TRBV6-5; j_call: TRBJ1-1; d_call: -; cdr3_nt: TGTGCCAGCAGTTTGACAGGAGTTGACACTGAAGCTTTCTTT; cdr3_aa: CASSLTGVDTEAFF
v_call: TRBV19; j_call: TRBJ1-4; d_call: TRBD1; cdr3_nt: TGTGCCAGTAGTATGACAGGGATTAATGAAAAACTGTTTTTT; cdr3_aa: CASSMTGINEKLFF
v_call: TRBV5-1; j_call: TRBJ2-5; d_call: TRBD1; cdr3_nt: TGCGCCAGCAGCTCCGGGACAGGGGGCGTGGAGACCCAGTACTTC; cdr3_aa: CASSSGTGGVETQYF